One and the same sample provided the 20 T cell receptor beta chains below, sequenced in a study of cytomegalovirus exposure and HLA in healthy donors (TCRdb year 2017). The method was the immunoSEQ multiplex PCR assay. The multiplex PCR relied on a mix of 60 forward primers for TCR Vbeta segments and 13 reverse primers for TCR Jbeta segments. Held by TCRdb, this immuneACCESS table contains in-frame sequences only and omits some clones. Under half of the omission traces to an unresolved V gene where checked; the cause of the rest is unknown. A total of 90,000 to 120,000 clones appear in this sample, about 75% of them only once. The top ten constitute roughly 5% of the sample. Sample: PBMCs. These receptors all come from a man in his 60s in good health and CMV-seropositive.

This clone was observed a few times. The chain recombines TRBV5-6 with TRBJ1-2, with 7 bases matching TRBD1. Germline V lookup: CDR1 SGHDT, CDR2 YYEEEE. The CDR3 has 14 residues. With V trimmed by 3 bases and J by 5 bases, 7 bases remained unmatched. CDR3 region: CASSSQQGSYGYTF. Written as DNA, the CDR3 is TGTGCCAGCAGCTCTCAACAGGGGTCTTATGGCTACACCTTC.

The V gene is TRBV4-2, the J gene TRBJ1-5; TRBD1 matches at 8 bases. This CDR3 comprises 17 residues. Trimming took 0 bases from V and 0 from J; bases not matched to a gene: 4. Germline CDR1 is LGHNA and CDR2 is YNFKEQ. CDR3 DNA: TGTGCCAGCAGCCAAGAGGGGACAGGCGTTAGCAATCAGCCCCAGCATTTT. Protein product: CASSQEGTGVSNQPQHF.

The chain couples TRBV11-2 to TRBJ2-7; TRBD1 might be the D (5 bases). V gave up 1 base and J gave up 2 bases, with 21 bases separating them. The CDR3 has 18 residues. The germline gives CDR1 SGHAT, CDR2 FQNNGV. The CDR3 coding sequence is TGTGCCAGCAGCTTAGTCGCTGTGGGTTTGGGCAGGGCCTACGAGCAGTACTTC. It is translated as CASSLVAVGLGRAYEQYF. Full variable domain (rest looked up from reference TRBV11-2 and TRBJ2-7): EAGVAQSPRYKIIEKRQSVAFWCNPISGHATLYWYQQILGQGPKLLIQFQNNGVVDDSQLPKDRFSAERLKGVDSTLKIQPAKLEDSAVYLCASSLVAVGLGRAYEQYFGPGTRLTVT.

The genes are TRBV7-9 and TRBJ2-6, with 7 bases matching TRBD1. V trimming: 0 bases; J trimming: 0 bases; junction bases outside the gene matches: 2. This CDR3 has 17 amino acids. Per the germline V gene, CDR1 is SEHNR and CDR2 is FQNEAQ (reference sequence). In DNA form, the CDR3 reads TGTGCCAGCAGCTTAGCGCGACAGGGCTCTGGGGCCAACGTCCTGACTTTC. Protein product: CASSLARQGSGANVLTF.

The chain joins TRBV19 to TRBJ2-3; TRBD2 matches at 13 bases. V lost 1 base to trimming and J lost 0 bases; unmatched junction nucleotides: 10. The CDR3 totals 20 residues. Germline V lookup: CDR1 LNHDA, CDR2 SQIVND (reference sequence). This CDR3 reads CASSIGGGLAGVLSTDTQYF. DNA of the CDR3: TGTGCCAGTAGTATAGGTGGTGGACTAGCGGGGGTTCTTAGCACAGATACGCAGTATTTT.

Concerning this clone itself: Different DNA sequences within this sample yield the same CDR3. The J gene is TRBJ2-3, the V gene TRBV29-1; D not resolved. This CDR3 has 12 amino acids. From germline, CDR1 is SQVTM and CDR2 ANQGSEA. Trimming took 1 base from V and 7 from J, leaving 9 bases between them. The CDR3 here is CSVEGDKHTQYF. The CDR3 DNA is TGCAGCGTTGAAGGCGACAAACATACGCAGTATTTT.

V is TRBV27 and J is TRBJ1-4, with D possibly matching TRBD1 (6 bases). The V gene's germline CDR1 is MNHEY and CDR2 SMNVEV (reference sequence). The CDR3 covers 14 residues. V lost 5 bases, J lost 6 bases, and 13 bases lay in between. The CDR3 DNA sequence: TGTGCCAGCAGTGAAGGGACAAGGCATGAAAAACTGTTTTTT. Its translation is CASSEGTRHEKLFF.

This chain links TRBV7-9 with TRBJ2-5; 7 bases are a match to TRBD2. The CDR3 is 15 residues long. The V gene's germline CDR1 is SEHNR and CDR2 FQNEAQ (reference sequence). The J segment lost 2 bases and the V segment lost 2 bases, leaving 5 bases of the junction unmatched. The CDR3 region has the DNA TGTGCCAGCAGCTTACGCCCAGCGGGACAAGAGACCCAGTACTTC. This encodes CASSLRPAGQETQYF. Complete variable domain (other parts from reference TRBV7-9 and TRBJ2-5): DTGVSQNPRHKITKRGQNVTFRCDPISEHNRLYWYRQTLGQGPEFLTYFQNEAQLEKSRLLSDRFSAERPKGSFSTLEIQRTEQGDSAMYLCASSLRPAGQETQYFGPGTRLLVL.

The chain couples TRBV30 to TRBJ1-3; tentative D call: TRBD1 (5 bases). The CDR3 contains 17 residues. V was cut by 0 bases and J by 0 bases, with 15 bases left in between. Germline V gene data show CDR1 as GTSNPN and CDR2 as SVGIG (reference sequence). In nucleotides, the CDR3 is TGTGCCTGGAGTGTACTTTCGGGACTTATCTCTGGAAACACCATATATTTT. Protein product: CAWSVLSGLISGNTIYF.

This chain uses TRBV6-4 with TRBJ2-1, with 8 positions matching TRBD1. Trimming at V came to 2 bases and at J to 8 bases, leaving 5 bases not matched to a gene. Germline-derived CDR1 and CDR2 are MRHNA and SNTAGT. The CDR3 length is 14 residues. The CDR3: CASSDEQGVDEQFF. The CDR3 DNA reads TGTGCCAGCAGTGACGAACAGGGGGTAGATGAGCAGTTCTTC.

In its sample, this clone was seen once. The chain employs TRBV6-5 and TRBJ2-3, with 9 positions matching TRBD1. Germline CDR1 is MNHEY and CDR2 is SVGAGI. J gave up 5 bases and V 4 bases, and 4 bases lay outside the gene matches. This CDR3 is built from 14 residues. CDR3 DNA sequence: TGTGCCAGCAGTTCACAGGGGGCTGGAGATACGCAGTATTTT. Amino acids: CASSSQGAGDTQYF.

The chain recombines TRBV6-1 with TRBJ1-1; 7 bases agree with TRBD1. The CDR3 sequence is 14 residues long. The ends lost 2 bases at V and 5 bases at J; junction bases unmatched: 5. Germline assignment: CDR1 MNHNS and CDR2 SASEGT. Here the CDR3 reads CASSEQGESTEAFF. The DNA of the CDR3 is TGTGCCAGCAGTGAACAGGGGGAGAGTACTGAAGCTTTCTTT.

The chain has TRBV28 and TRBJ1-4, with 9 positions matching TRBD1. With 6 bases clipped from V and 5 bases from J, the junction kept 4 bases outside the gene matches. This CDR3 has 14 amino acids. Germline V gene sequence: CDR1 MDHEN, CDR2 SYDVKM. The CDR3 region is CASRGQGKNEKLFF. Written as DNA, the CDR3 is TGTGCCAGCAGAGGACAGGGGAAGAATGAAAAACTGTTTTTT.

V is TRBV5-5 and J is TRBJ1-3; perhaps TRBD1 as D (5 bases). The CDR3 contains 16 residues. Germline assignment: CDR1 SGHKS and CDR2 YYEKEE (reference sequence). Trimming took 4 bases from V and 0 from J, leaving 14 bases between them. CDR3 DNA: TGTGCCAGCAGCCCTGGGGGACTGCACTCTGGAAACACCATATATTTT. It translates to CASSPGGLHSGNTIYF.

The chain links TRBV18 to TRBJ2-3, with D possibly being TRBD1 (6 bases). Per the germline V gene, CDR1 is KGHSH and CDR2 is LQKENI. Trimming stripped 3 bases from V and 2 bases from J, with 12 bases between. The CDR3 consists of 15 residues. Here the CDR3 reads CASSPRTGNTDTQYF. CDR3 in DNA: TGTGCCAGCTCACCGCGAACAGGGAACACAGATACGCAGTATTTT.

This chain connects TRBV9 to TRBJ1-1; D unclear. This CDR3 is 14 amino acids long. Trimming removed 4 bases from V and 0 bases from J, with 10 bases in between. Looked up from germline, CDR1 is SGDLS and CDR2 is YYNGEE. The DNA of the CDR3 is TGTGCCAGCAGCCTCCGTCCCTTGAACACTGAAGCTTTCTTT. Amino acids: CASSLRPLNTEAFF.

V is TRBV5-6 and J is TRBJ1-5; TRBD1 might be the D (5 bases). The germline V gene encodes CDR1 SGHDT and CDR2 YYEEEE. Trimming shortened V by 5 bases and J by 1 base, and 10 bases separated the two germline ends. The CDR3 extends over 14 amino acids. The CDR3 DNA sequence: TGTGCCAGCAGTCTCGGGGGGAGCAATCAGCCCCAGCATTTT. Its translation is CASSLGGSNQPQHF.

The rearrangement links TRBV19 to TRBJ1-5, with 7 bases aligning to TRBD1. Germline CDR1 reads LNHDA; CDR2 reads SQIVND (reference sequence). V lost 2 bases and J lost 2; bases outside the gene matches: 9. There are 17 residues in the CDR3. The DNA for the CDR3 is TGTGCCAGTAGTATATACTCAGGGGGGCAAGGCAATCAGCCCCAGCATTTT. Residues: CASSIYSGGQGNQPQHF.

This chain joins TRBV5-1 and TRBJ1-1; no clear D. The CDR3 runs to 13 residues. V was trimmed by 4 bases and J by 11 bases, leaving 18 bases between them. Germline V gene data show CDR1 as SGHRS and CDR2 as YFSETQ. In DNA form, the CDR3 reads TGCGCCAGCAGCCCACGGGCACCTAGGGAGGCTTTCTTT. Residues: CASSPRAPREAFF.

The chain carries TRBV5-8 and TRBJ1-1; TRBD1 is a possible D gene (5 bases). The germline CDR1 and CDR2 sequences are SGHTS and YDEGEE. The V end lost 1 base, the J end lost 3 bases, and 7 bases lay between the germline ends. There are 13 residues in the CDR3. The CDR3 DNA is TGTGCCAGCAGCTTGAAAGGGGACACTGAAGCTTTCTTT. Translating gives CASSLKGDTEAFF.